The T cell receptor (beta chain) under discussion was sequenced for a study of blood T cell repertoires in COVID-19. Study details: In each case, the material was cDNA or gDNA derived from T cells, B-cell-depleted T cells, or PBMCs.

Data came from immunoSEQ multiplex PCR; TCRdb stores just in-frame clones and leaves some out. The table lists 90,000 to 100,000 clones, 80% to 85% of them singletons. CDR3 length equals 17 residues. V shed 4 bases and J shed 0 bases, with 16 bases lying between them. Per the germline V gene, CDR1 is LGHDT and CDR2 is YNNKEL (reference sequence). The sample taken for sequencing was peripheral blood. This clonotype originated in a man aged 60 to 75 with acute or convalescent COVID-19. The chain carries TRBV3-1 (or the pseudogene TRBV3-2) and TRBJ1-3; D unclear. CDR3 bases: TGTGCCAGCAGCCCATATTTAGACGGAGGCTCTGGAAACACCATATATTTT. Its protein is CASSPYLDGGSGNTIYF.